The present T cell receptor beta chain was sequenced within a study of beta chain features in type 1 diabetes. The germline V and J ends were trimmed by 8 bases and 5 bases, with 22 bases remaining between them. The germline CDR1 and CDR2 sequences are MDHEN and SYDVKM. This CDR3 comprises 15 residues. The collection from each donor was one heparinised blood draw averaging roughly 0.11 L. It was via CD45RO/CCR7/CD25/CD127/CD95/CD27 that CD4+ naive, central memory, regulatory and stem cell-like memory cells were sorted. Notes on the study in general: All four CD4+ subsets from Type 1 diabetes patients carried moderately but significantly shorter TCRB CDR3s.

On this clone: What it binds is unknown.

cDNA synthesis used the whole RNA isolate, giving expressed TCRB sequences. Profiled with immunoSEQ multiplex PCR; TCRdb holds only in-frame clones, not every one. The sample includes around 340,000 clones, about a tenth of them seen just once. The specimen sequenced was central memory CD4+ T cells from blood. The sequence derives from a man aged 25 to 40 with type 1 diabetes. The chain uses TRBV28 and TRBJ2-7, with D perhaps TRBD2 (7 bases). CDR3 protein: CASYRSGGRPHEQYF. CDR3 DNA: TGTGCCAGCTATCGATCCGGGGGGCGCCCCCACGAGCAGTACTTC.